This TCR beta chain was captured by sequencing in a study of beta chain bispecific antibodies for T cell cancers (TCRdb year 2021). In terms of the full investigation: After T cells from healthy donors were cocultured with bispecific antibodies and T cell leukemia lines, the researchers used TRBV sequencing of the cells that survived to measure how much each TRBV family was depleted. Jurkat cells expressed surface TRBV12 (TRBV12-3), and HPB-ALL cells expressed surface TRBV5-5.

Overall study outcomes, separate from this receptor: Relative to anti-CD19, exposure to anti-TRBV12 lowered the TRBV12-3 share of total TRBV signal by approximately 99%, while TRBV12-4 dropped by about 40%, a change that was not significant. Leukemia cell line cells were mixed with normal T cells in each sequenced sample, and most of the targeted TRBV signal was derived from the leukemia cells rather than from the normal T cells. Apart from the targeted and closely related genes, all other TRBV family members appeared unaffected by the TRBV-directed bispecific antibodies. Cross-reactivity of the anti-TRBV5-5 antibody with TRBV5-6 was attributed to high sequence similarity between the two genes.

The libraries included unique molecular identifier barcodes, and the barcodes were used to quantify clonotypes. Qiagen AllPrep DNA/RNA Micro kits were used to isolate total RNA, and an Agilent TapeStation was used to check RNA quality. TCR beta libraries were built by 5' RACE: cDNA synthesis followed by two PCR steps using TCR beta constant-region gene-specific primers. Sequencing of the TCR beta libraries was done on an Illumina MiSeq platform. From the authors' description of their analysis: MIGEC, MiXCR and VDJtools were used to process the reads. The frequency of each clonotype was calculated as the fraction of all unique molecular identifiers in the sample that belonged to that clonotype. Nonfunctional TRBV genes listed as pseudogenes or open reading frames in IMGT, such as TRBV1, TRBV12-1 and TRBV21, were excluded. TCRdb ran its own pipeline on the public reads, namely fastp trimming at Q25 and MiXCR clone calling, and kept in-frame beta chains. Rows with one shared CDR3 protein collapse into an entry with the most common genes and DNA. The V and J calls here are based on TCRdb, not the publication. This sample holds roughly 19,000 distinct CDR3 sequences; 2% to 2.5% were observed only once. Jointly, the top ten make up more than 5% of the sample.

The treatment or condition label corresponds to: alpha-V12: anti-TRBV12 scFv linked to anti-CD3 scFv. T cells were expanded from blood mononuclear cells for 2 to 3 days using either anti-CD3 antibody OKT3 or CD3/CD28 Dynabeads. The anti-TRBV12 bispecific sample was taken from a coculture of Jurkat leukemia cells with normal T cells and was compared with an anti-CD19 bispecific control coculture. The expanded T cells were grown in RPMI 1640 containing roughly 9.7% fetal bovine serum, recombinant human IL-2 (around 92 IU/ml) and IL-7 (around 5.4 ng/ml). Each coculture mixed some 5 x 10^4 target cells and some 5 x 10^4 normal T cells with bispecific antibody in approximately 100 ul and was incubated at 37 degrees C for less than 20 hours. Each bispecific antibody was composed of two single-chain variable fragments, which were expressed in a single-chain diabody format with a His tag. The effector T cells were obtained from healthy human donors, with peripheral blood mononuclear cells isolated from leukapheresis samples by Ficoll density gradient centrifugation.

This clonotype was recorded many times. There is no known antigen for this receptor. Qualities for individual bases were not recorded, and no much larger clone is one base off. Trimming leaves V shorter by 4 bases and J shorter by 4 bases, with the junction holding 7 bases beyond the gene matches. Based on the germline V gene, the CDR1 and CDR2 sequences are SGHDT and YYEEEE. The CDR3 contains 14 residues, cysteine and phenylalanine counted. Only the CDR3 DNA is retained, 42 bases long and in frame from the first base. The sample consisted of healthy donor T cells cultured with leukemia cells, taken from a culture containing a bispecific antibody targeting TCR Vbeta12. The chain was built from TRBV5-6 and TRBJ1-2, and TRBD1 matches 7 of the central bases. The sequence was obtained from a human donor in good health. Some clones in this sample may be carry-over from other donors' samples. The CDR3 region has the sequence CASSQVQGTYGYTF. The DNA sequence is as follows: TGTGCCAGCAGCCAGGTACAGGGGACCTATGGCTACACCTTC.